A selection of T cell receptor beta chains follows, all from one sample in a study of cytomegalovirus exposure and HLA in healthy donors. The table came from immunoSEQ multiplex PCR; TCRdb's copy has only in-frame clones and leaves some out. The sample comprises under 200,000 clones, almost 80% of which are singletons, and 1.3% rests with the top ten. Sample: PBMCs. These receptors originate from a man younger than 40 in good health and CMV-seronegative. Both conserved end residues are part of each CDR3. A D gene is named only where the DNA matches it firmly. The size of a clone is reported for some rows only, either as once, few or many, or as a class for expanded clones.

D,J,V,size,DNA,CDR3
.,TRBJ2-7,TRBV7-2,.,TGTGCCAGCAGCTTAGAAGCCACCTACGAGCAGTACTTC,CASSLEATYEQYF
TRBD1,TRBJ2-7,TRBV13,.,TGTGCCAGCAGCTTAGTACAGGGGGGAGCCTACGAGCAGTACTTC,CASSLVQGGAYEQYF
TRBD2,TRBJ2-1,TRBV10-3,.,TGTGCCATCAGTTTTACTAGCGGGCCCTACAATGAGCAGTTCTTC,CAISFTSGPYNEQFF
.,TRBJ1-5,TRBV18,few,TGTGCCAGCTCACCAGGGGAGAATCAGCCCCAGCATTTT,CASSPGENQPQHF
.,TRBJ1-1,TRBV19,.,TGTGCCAGTAAGGAAGCCGGGTCCCCTGAAGCTTTCTTT,CASKEAGSPEAFF
TRBD2,TRBJ2-2,TRBV6-6,.,TGTGCCAGCAGTAAAGCGGGGGGGAGCACCGGGGAGCTGTTTTTT,CASSKAGGSTGELFF
TRBD2,TRBJ2-1,TRBV6-1,.,TGTGCCAGCAGTGAAGCGACTAGCGGGAGATTGTACAATGAGCAGTTCTTC,CASSEATSGRLYNEQFF
TRBD2,TRBJ2-7,TRBV19,.,TGTGCCAGTAGTACCCTAGCGGGAGAGTACGAGCAGTACTTC,CASSTLAGEYEQYF
.,TRBJ1-2,TRBV30,.,TGTGCCTGGAGTGATAAGGGGCGCCTCCATGGCTACACCTTC,CAWSDKGRLHGYTF
TRBD2,TRBJ2-3,TRBV30,.,TGTGCCTGGAGTAGACAGACTAGCGGGAGTGATACGCAGTATTTT,CAWSRQTSGSDTQYF
.,TRBJ2-3,TRBV2,.,TGTGCCAGCAGGGGATACAGGGATACGCAGTATTTT,CASRGYRDTQYF
TRBD2,TRBJ2-1,TRBV5-1,.,TGCGCCAGCAGTCCAAGCCTAGCGGGGGGCTCCTACAATGAGCAGTTCTTC,CASSPSLAGGSYNEQFF
.,TRBJ1-1,TRBV6-5,.,TGTGCCAGCACCAAAGACAGTATCACTGAAGCTTTCTTT,CASTKDSITEAFF
.,TRBJ1-1,TRBV5-1,.,TGCGCCAGCAGCTTGGGGACTTCGACTGAAGCTTTCTTT,CASSLGTSTEAFF
TRBD1,TRBJ2-1,TRBV6-6,.,TGTGCCAGCAGCCGCTGGGGGACAGGGGACAATGAGCAGTTCTTC,CASSRWGTGDNEQFF
.,TRBJ1-2,TRBV4-1,few,TGCGCCAGCGGGGGGGGCAGGGACTATGGCTACACCTTC,CASGGGRDYGYTF
.,TRBJ2-2,TRBV4-3,once,TGCGCCAGCAGCCCAGGCTTGGGGCATTCGAACACCGGGGAGCTGTTTTTT,CASSPGLGHSNTGELFF
TRBD1,TRBJ1-1,TRBV7-9,many,TGTGCCAGCAGCCAACAGGGGGCGAAAACTGAAGCTTTCTTT,CASSQQGAKTEAFF
.,TRBJ2-7,TRBV27,.,TGTGCCAGCAGTCCGAGCGGCTTCCACTACGAGCAGTACTTC,CASSPSGFHYEQYF
TRBD1,TRBJ2-1,TRBV18,.,TGTGCCAGCTCACCGATCCGGGACAGGGGGAGCTCCTACAATGAGCAGTTCTTC,CASSPIRDRGSSYNEQFF
TRBD2,TRBJ2-1,TRBV6-5,.,TGTGCCAGCTCCGCGGGAGCGGGGTACAATGAGCAGTTCTTC,CASSAGAGYNEQFF
TRBD1,TRBJ2-2,TRBV19,.,TGTGCCAGTAGTATGTATTCGGGACAGGGCTACACCGGGGAGCTGTTTTTT,CASSMYSGQGYTGELFF
TRBD1,TRBJ2-5,TRBV18,.,TGTGCCAGCTCACCCTCGAGGGACAGCTCTCTCCAAGAGACCCAGTACTTC,CASSPSRDSSLQETQYF
TRBD1,TRBJ2-6,TRBV7-9,.,TGTTCCAGCAGCCGGCGCTGGACAGGGGGTGCTGGGGCCAACGTCCTGACTTTC,CSSSRRWTGGAGANVLTF
TRBD2,TRBJ2-3,TRBV4-1,.,TGCGCCAGCAGCCAAGATTATAACGGCGGGAGGGCGCAGTATTTT,CASSQDYNGGRAQYF
TRBD1,TRBJ1-2,TRBV5-3,.,TGTGGGAGAGGGGGCTTCAGGAATGGCTACACCTTC,CGRGGFRNGYTF
.,TRBJ2-5,TRBV20-1,.,TGCAGTGCTAGCCGAGAAGAGACCCAGTACTTC,CSASREETQYF
.,TRBJ2-6,TRBV4-3,.,TGCGCCAGCAGCCCAGACTTTTCTGGGGCCAACGTCCTGACTTTC,CASSPDFSGANVLTF
.,TRBJ1-2,TRBV7-9,.,TGTGCCAGCAGCCCCGGTAACTATGGCTACACCTTC,CASSPGNYGYTF
.,TRBJ1-1,TRBV6-1,.,TGTGCCAGCAGTGAAGCTTATGGAGCCCTGAACACTGAAGCTTTCTTT,CASSEAYGALNTEAFF
.,TRBJ2-2,TRBV11-1,.,TGTGCCAGCAGTTTTGGGGGGGCCACCGGGGAGCTGTTTTTT,CASSFGGATGELFF
.,TRBJ1-4,TRBV7-2,.,TGTGCCAGCAGCCAGCCGGGGGGCAGGTTCGAAAAACTGTTTTTT,CASSQPGGRFEKLFF
TRBD1,TRBJ2-7,TRBV29-1,.,TGCAGCGCACATGACAGGGGGAGAGAGCAGTACTTC,CSAHDRGREQYF
TRBD2,TRBJ2-7,TRBV2,.,TGTGCCAGCAATAGAGGGACTAGCGGGAGGAGCTCCTACGAGCAGTACTTC,CASNRGTSGRSSYEQYF
.,TRBJ2-1,TRBV11-3,.,TGTGCCAGCAGCTCCTGGGGGGGGCCGGAGAATGAGCAGTTCTTC,CASSSWGGPENEQFF
.,TRBJ1-3,TRBV7-9,.,TGTGCCAGCAGCTCCAGTTCCTCTGGCAACACCATATATTTT,CASSSSSSGNTIYF
.,TRBJ2-1,TRBV27,few,TGTGCCAGCAGGGATAGGTGGGGGGGCGACAATGAGCAGTTCTTC,CASRDRWGGDNEQFF
.,TRBJ1-1,TRBV10-3,.,TGTGCCATCAAGGGTCAGGGTGAAAGGACTGAAGCTTTCTTT,CAIKGQGERTEAFF
TRBD1,TRBJ2-2,TRBV11-3,.,TGTGCCAGCAGCCCCGGACAGGGGGCGGGCTGGACCGGGGAGCTGTTTTTT,CASSPGQGAGWTGELFF
.,TRBJ2-3,TRBV7-9,few,TGTGCCAGCAGCTTAGTAGTGGATACGCAGTATTTT,CASSLVVDTQYF
TRBD1,TRBJ2-5,TRBV6-7,.,TGTGCCAGCAGACGAGATCGGACAGGGCAAGAGACCCAGTACTTC,CASRRDRTGQETQYF
TRBD1,TRBJ1-5,TRBV28,once,TGTGCCAGCAGAACAGGGGTTCAGCCCCAGCATTTT,CASRTGVQPQHF
TRBD1,TRBJ2-7,TRBV6-5,.,TGTGCCAGCGTAAGGACAGGGGGCGCCGAGCAGTACTTC,CASVRTGGAEQYF
TRBD2,TRBJ2-3,TRBV9,once,TGTGCCAGCAGCACCCCCCTGGGGGGGACCACAGATACGCAGTATTTT,CASSTPLGGTTDTQYF
.,TRBJ2-6,TRBV28,.,TGTGCCAGCAGACTGTCTGGGGCCAACGTCCTGACTTTC,CASRLSGANVLTF
TRBD2,TRBJ2-3,TRBV4-1,.,TGCGCCAGCAGCCAGGCCATAGCGGGGGGTTCTATACAAGATACGCAGTATTTT,CASSQAIAGGSIQDTQYF
TRBD2,TRBJ2-2,TRBV4-2,.,TGTGCCAGCAGCCAAGATCCCCTCGCCGGAGGACTAGCGGGAGGCACCGGGGAGCTGTTTTTT,CASSQDPLAGGLAGGTGELFF
.,TRBJ1-2,TRBV19,few,TGTGCCAGTAGTATAACCGGAGGGAGCTATGGCTACACCTTC,CASSITGGSYGYTF
TRBD1,TRBJ1-4,TRBV6-5,once,TGTGCCAGCAGCTTCGGGACAGGGTATGAAAAACTGTTTTTT,CASSFGTGYEKLFF
TRBD1,TRBJ1-4,TRBV11-3,.,TGTGCCAGCAGCTTAATTTGGCTCGGGACAGTTGAAAAACTGTTTTTT,CASSLIWLGTVEKLFF
.,TRBJ1-5,TRBV13,.,TGTGCCAGCAGCCTGGCCAGGGATCAGCCCCAGCATTTT,CASSLARDQPQHF
TRBD1,TRBJ2-2,TRBV5-1,.,TGCGCCAGCAGCTTGGACAGGGGTCACGGGGAGCTGTTTTTT,CASSLDRGHGELFF
TRBD2,TRBJ2-1,TRBV11-2,.,TGTGCCAGCAGCTTAGTCCTAGCGGGGGTCAATGAGCAGTTCTTC,CASSLVLAGVNEQFF
TRBD1,TRBJ2-4,TRBV28,.,TGTGCCAGCAGTTTATCGGGACAGAATATAGCCAAAAACATTCAGTACTTC,CASSLSGQNIAKNIQYF
TRBD2,TRBJ2-3,TRBV7-9,.,TGTGCCGGCCGGGCACTAGCGGACACAGATACGCAGTATTTT,CAGRALADTDTQYF
.,TRBJ2-2,TRBV11-3,.,TGTGCCAGCAGCTTAGAGGGCGCCTCCGGGGAGCTGTTTTTT,CASSLEGASGELFF
.,TRBJ1-2,TRBV28,.,TGTGCCAGCAGTTTTTTCGACAGAAGCTATGGCTACACCTTC,CASSFFDRSYGYTF
.,TRBJ2-1,TRBV4-3,.,TGCGCCAGCAGCCAAGTATTTCGAGGGTCCGGCCCCCTTACCCTGGGGCAGTTCTTC,CASSQVFRGSGPLTLGQFF
TRBD1,TRBJ1-2,TRBV28,.,TGTGCCAGCAGTCAACCGGGACAGAACTATGGCTACACCTTC,CASSQPGQNYGYTF